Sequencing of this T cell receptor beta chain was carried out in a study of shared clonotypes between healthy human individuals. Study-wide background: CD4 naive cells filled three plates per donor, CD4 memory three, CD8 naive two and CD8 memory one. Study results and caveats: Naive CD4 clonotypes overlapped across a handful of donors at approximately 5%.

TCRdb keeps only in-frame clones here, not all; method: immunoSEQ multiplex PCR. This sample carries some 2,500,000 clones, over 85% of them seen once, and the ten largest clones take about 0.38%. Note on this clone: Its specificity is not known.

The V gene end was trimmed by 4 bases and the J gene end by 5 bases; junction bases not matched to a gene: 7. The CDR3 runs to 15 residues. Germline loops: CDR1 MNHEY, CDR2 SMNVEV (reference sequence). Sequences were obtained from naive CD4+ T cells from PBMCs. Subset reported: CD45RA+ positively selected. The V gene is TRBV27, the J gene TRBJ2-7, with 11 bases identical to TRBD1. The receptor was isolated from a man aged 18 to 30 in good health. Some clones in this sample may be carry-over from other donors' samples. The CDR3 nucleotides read TGTGCCAGCAGTTCAGTTGGGACAGGGGGGAACGAGCAGTACTTC. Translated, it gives CASSSVGTGGNEQYF.